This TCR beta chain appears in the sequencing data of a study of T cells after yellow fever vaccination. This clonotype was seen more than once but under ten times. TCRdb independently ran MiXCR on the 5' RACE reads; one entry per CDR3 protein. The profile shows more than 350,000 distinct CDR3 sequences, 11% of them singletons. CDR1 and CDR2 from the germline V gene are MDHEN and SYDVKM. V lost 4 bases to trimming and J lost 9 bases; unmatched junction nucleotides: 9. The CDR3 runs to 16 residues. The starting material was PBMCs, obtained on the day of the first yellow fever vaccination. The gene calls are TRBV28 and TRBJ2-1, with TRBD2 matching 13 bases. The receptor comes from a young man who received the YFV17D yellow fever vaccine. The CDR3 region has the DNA TGTGCCAGCAGTTCCACGACTAGCGGGGGGTGGGGTGAGCAGTTCTTC. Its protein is CASSSTTSGGWGEQFF. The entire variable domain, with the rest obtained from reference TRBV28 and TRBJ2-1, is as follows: DVKVTQSSRYLVKRTGEKVFLECVQDMDHENMFWYRQDPGLGLRLIYFSYDVKMKEKGDIPEGYSVSREKKERFSLILESASTNQTSMYLCASSSTTSGGWGEQFFGPGTRLTVL.